At least ten counts were recorded for the clone carrying this T cell receptor (beta chain). Antigen specificity is unknown. The record originates from a study of prognosis after radiotherapy for stage I lung cancer. Study details: Of the enrolled patients, under 15 had newly diagnosed primary stage I lung tumors, while a few had oligometastatic NSCLC following surgical resection of the primary tumor. The patients comprised 13 men and over 5 women, spanning ages about 53 to 90 and having a median of 74.5 years. No patients got concurrent therapy with stereotactic body radiotherapy. Study outcomes and limitations: Following stereotactic body radiation therapy, unique TCR clone counts fell, with a median of about 10,000 versus 6,900.

The CDR3 spans 16 residues. Germline V gene sequence: CDR1 MGHRA, CDR2 YSYEKL. Trimming took off 1 base at V and 0 bases at J, with 13 bases between the two ends. Genomic DNA was subjected to two-round multiplex PCR for amplification of TCR beta CDR3. Initially, in first-round PCR, primers specific to each TRBV and TRBJ gene were used. TCRdb called the multiplex PCR reads again in MiXCR, with one record for every CDR3 protein. The repertoire holds approximately 30,000 distinct CDR3 sequences, with about a third as singletons. Specimen: PBMCs, collected before or after stereotactic body radiation therapy (not recorded which). The chain uses TRBV4-1 and TRBJ2-7; D possibly corresponds to TRBD1 (6 bases). The receptor was derived from a donor at least 50 years old with non-small cell lung cancer. The CDR3: CASSQGPGTSSYEQYF. Here the CDR3 DNA reads TGCGCCAGCAGCCAAGGGCCCGGGACATCCTCCTACGAGCAGTACTTC.